This entry is about one T cell receptor (beta chain). Isolation of CD8+ and CD4+ T cells was performed negatively, whereas enrichment of TEMRA cells was done by FACS. With random hexamers, about 0.45 to 1 ug RNA was reverse transcribed. TCRdb itself ran the immunoSEQ multiplex PCR reads through MiXCR, one entry per CDR3 protein. The sample yields about 400,000 distinct CDR3 sequences, 75% to 90% seen once. The data were taken from a study of CD8 T cells in Susac syndrome. Germline V gene data show CDR1 as SQVTM and CDR2 as ANQGSEA. This CDR3 contains 16 residues. V lost 1 base, J lost 2 bases, and 11 bases stayed unmatched.

The chain uses TRBV29-1 and TRBJ2-7; 7 bases are shared with TRBD1. The sample comprised CD8+ T cells from PBMCs. This clonotype was obtained from a human donor with multiple sclerosis. The CDR3 region has the DNA TGCAGCGTTGAAGGGGGGATAGACAGGGCGCCCTACGAGCAGTACTTC. Protein product: CSVEGGIDRAPYEQYF.